One T cell receptor (beta chain) is described in this entry. Its matching antigen is unknown. This CDR3 comprises 15 residues. Per the germline V gene, CDR1 is SGDLS and CDR2 is YYNGEE. Trimming removed 0 bases from V and 6 bases from J; junction bases left unmatched: 5. This entry belongs to a study of T-cell memory formation after mild COVID-19. A single record per CDR3 protein comes from TCRdb applying MiXCR to the 5' RACE reads. The sample has around 200,000 distinct CDR3 sequences; around 30% are singletons. Study results and caveats: In pre-infection memory, a portion of responding clones appeared, which suggested that cross-reactive memory joined.

J is TRBJ1-2 and V is TRBV9; 10 bases agree with TRBD1. Sequenced input: PBMCs or a T cell subset sorted from them (not recorded which). The receptor's source is an adult woman who had mild COVID-19 (a few samples of this study predate the infection). Cell type and time point are not known. The DNA for the CDR3 is TGTGCCAGCAGCGTAGGACAGGGGGCGCAGAATGGCTACACCTTC. Amino acid sequence: CASSVGQGAQNGYTF.